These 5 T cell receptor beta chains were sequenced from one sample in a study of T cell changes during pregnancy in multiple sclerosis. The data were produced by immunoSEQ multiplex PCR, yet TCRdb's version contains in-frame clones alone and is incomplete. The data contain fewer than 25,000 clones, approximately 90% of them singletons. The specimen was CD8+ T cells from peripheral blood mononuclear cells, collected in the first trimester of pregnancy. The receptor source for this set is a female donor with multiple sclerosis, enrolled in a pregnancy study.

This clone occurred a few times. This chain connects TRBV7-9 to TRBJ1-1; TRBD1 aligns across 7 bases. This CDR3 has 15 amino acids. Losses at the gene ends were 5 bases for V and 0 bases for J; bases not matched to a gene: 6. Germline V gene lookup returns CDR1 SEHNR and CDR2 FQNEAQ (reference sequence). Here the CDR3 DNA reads TGTGCCAGCAGCATCGACAGGGACATGAACACTGAAGCTTTCTTT. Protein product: CASSIDRDMNTEAFF.

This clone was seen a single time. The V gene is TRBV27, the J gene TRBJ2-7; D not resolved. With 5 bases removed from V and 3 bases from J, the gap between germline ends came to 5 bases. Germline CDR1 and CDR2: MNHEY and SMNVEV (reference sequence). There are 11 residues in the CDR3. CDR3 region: CASSLGYEQYF. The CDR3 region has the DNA TGTGCCAGCAGTCTCGGCTACGAGCAGTACTTC.

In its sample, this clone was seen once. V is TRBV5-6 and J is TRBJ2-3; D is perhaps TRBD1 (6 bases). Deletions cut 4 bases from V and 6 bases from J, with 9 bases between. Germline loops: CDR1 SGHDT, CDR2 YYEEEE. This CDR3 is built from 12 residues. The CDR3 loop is CASSPQGDTQYF. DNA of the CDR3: TGTGCCAGCAGCCCGCAGGGGGATACGCAGTATTTT. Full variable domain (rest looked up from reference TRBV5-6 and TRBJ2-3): DAGVTQSPTHLIKTRGQQVTLRCSPKSGHDTVSWYQQALGQGPQFIFQYYEEEERQRGNFPDRFSGHQFPNYSSELNVNALLLGDSALYLCASSPQGDTQYFGPGTRLTVL.

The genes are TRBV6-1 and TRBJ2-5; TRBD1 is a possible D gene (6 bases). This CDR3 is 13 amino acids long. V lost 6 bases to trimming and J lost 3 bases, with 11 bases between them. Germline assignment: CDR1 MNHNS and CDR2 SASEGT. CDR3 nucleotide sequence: TGTGCCAGCAGAAATTCAGGGGAAGAGACCCAGTACTTC. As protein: CASRNSGEETQYF.

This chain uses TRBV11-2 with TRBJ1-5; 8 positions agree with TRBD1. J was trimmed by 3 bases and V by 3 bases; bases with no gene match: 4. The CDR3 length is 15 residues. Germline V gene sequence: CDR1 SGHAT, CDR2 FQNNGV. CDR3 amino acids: CASSLGQDYNQPQHF. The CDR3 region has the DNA TGTGCCAGCAGCTTGGGACAGGACTACAATCAGCCCCAGCATTTT.